This T cell receptor (beta chain) was captured in a study of blood T cell repertoires in COVID-19. Between the trimmed V and J ends, which lost 0 bases and 5 bases, there was a span of 10 bases. This CDR3 contains 14 residues. Germline V gene lookup returns CDR1 SGHNT and CDR2 YENEEA. The repertoire was sequenced with immunoSEQ multiplex PCR; TCRdb's copy has only in-frame clones and lacks some. The data show 25,000 to 30,000 clones, with about 65% seen just once and roughly a sixth held by the top ten. The rearrangement uses TRBV11-3 and TRBJ2-5, with D perhaps TRBD1 (6 bases). Sequencing used peripheral blood. The TCR was taken from a human donor in a cohort sampled during active COVID-19. This chain's CDR3 is CASSLEGGKETQYF. CDR3 coding DNA: TGTGCCAGCAGCTTAGAAGGGGGAAAGGAGACCCAGTACTTC.